This TCR beta chain was recorded in a study of breast tumors, draining lymph nodes, adjacent tissues. Germline CDR1 and CDR2: SGHDT and YYEEEE. V was clipped by 1 base and J by 7 bases, with 12 bases between them. The CDR3 has 13 amino acids. TCRdb re-called the multiplex PCR reads with MiXCR, one entry per CDR3 protein. The table lists around 290,000 distinct CDR3 sequences, around 30% of them singletons. Samples came from axillary lymph nodes draining the breast cancer. What was sequenced was axillary lymph node tissue. The TCR comes from a female donor with breast cancer. Some clones in this sample may be carry-over from other donors' samples. The chain is built from TRBV5-6 and TRBJ2-7, with D perhaps matching TRBD2 (5 bases). This chain's CDR3 is CASSLPLSGEQYF. In nucleotides, the CDR3 is TGTGCCAGCAGCTTGCCGCTATCGGGGGAGCAGTACTTC.